The rows below give T cell receptor beta chains drawn from one sample of a study of blood T cell repertoires in COVID-19. Measured with immunoSEQ multiplex PCR; TCRdb has only the in-frame clones, and not every one. The data show approximately 260,000 clones, with approximately 78% seen just once and around 12% held by the top ten. The source material was peripheral blood. These receptors were collected from a woman aged 55-75 years with active or convalescent COVID-19. The CDR3 runs from the conserved cysteine through the conserved F or W. D genes are given only for firm matches. Clone size is given for some rows only: seen once, a few or many times, or a class if the clone is expanded.

D	V	J	size	CDR3	DNA
TRBD1	TRBV28	TRBJ1-1	NA	CASSPGQGWKAFF	TGTGCCAGCAGTCCGGGACAGGGGTGGAAAGCTTTCTTT
TRBD1	TRBV7-9	TRBJ1-2	NA	CASSLGQNPTANYGYTF	TGTGCCAGCAGCTTGGGACAGAATCCAACTGCTAACTATGGCTACACCTTC
NA	TRBV7-2	TRBJ1-1	few	CASVRQVMNTEAFF	TGTGCCAGCGTGCGACAGGTCATGAACACTGAAGCTTTCTTT
TRBD1	TRBV6-1	TRBJ1-1	few	CASSELMTGSNTEAFF	TGTGCCAGCAGTGAGTTAATGACAGGGTCGAACACTGAAGCTTTCTTT
NA	TRBV6-5	TRBJ2-7	NA	CASSLAGASSYEQYF	TGTGCCAGCAGTTTAGCAGGGGCCTCGTCCTACGAGCAGTACTTC
TRBD1	TRBV6-5	TRBJ2-3	few	CASSQGADTQYF	TGTGCCAGCAGTCAGGGGGCGGATACGCAGTATTTT
NA	TRBV6-5	TRBJ2-3	NA	CASSLGASTDTQYF	TGTGCCAGCAGTTTGGGGGCTAGCACAGATACGCAGTATTTT
NA	TRBV6-6	TRBJ1-6	NA	CASRRTVGQGNNSPLHF	TGTGCCAGCAGGCGAACTGTAGGCCAGGGCAATAATTCACCCCTCCACTTT
NA	TRBV5-1	TRBJ1-1	few	CASSFQENTEAFF	TGCGCCAGCAGCTTTCAGGAGAACACTGAAGCTTTCTTT
TRBD1	TRBV18	TRBJ2-5	NA	CASSPPRGHRETQYF	TGTGCCAGCTCACCACCCAGGGGGCACCGGGAGACCCAGTACTTC
TRBD2	TRBV4-3	TRBJ2-1	NA	CASSQDPTSGGAYEQFF	TGCGCCAGCAGCCAAGATCCGACTAGCGGGGGGGCGTATGAGCAGTTCTTC
NA	TRBV4-1	TRBJ1-2	NA	CASSQDLKNRSPLDYGYTF	TGCGCCAGCAGCCAAGATTTGAAAAACAGATCCCCCCTGGACTATGGCTACACCTTC
NA	TRBV7-9	TRBJ2-5	NA	CASSLAGGQETQYF	TGTGCCAGCAGCTTAGCCGGGGGCCAAGAGACCCAGTACTTC
NA	TRBV21-1	TRBJ2-7	NA	CASSKEGQGSYEQYF	TGTGCCAGCAGCAAAGAGGGACAGGGCTCCTACGAGCAGTACTTC
NA	TRBV6-5	TRBJ1-1	NA	CASSLSRGRAFF	TGTGCCAGCAGTCTCTCTCGGGGAAGAGCTTTCTTT
NA	TRBV6-5	TRBJ1-6	once	CASSPDSNYNSPLHF	TGTGCCAGCAGCCCCGACAGCAACTATAATTCACCCCTCCACTTT
TRBD1	TRBV3-1/TRBV3-2	TRBJ1-2	NA	CASSLRQGPMSYTF	TGTGCCAGCAGCCTCAGACAGGGACCTATGAGCTACACCTTC
NA	TRBV12-3/TRBV12-4	TRBJ1-2	NA	CASSFRSYGYTF	TGTGCCAGCAGTTTCCGGTCCTATGGCTACACCTTC
NA	TRBV2	TRBJ1-1	NA	CASSVKGARNTEAFF	TGTGCCAGCAGTGTAAAAGGGGCGCGGAACACTGAAGCTTTCTTT
NA	TRBV18	TRBJ1-1	NA	CASSHGKNTEAFF	TGTGCCAGCTCCCACGGGAAGAACACTGAAGCTTTCTTT
TRBD1	TRBV7-3	TRBJ2-2	NA	CASSPGTGIPGELFF	TGTGCCAGCAGCCCTGGGACAGGTATCCCCGGGGAGCTGTTTTTT
NA	TRBV27	TRBJ1-1	NA	CASSLRRKPNTEAFF	TGTGCCAGCAGTTTACGGCGGAAACCGAACACTGAAGCTTTCTTT
TRBD2	TRBV11-3	TRBJ2-5	NA	CASSSTKTSGETQYF	TGTGCCAGCAGCTCCACTAAGACTAGCGGGGAGACCCAGTACTTC
NA	TRBV12-3/TRBV12-4	TRBJ2-7	NA	CASSSEYEQYF	TGTGCCAGCAGTTCTGAGTACGAGCAGTACTTC
NA	TRBV6-5	TRBJ1-3	NA	CASSRGPSGNTIYF	TGTGCCAGCAGCAGAGGGCCTTCTGGAAACACCATATATTTT
TRBD1	TRBV4-1	TRBJ2-5	NA	CASSQGPGQGEETQYF	TGCGCCAGCAGCCAAGGTCCCGGACAGGGGGAAGAGACCCAGTACTTC